The 31 T cell receptor beta chains in this list originate from one sample, sequenced in a study of T cell changes during pregnancy in multiple sclerosis. TCRdb's table, derived via immunoSEQ multiplex PCR, lists solely in-frame clones and lacks some. The sample includes about 100,000 clones, 94% of them seen just once. Sequenced material: peripheral blood, taken before pregnancy. These receptors originate from a female donor with multiple sclerosis, enrolled in a pregnancy study.

This clone has more than one count but fewer than ten. DNA for the CDR3: TGTGCCAGCAGCCCTCAGGGGTACACAGATACGCAGTATTTT. Translated, it gives CASSPQGYTDTQYF. This chain uses TRBV7-6 with TRBJ2-3; D is possibly TRBD1 (6 bases). Trimming took 5 bases from V and 2 from J, leaving 11 bases between them. CDR1 is SGHVS, CDR2 FNYEAQ, per germline. CDR3 length equals 14 residues.

V usage is TRBV19 and J usage is TRBJ1-5; possible D gene TRBD1, 5 bases. V was trimmed by 7 bases and J by 2 bases, leaving 15 bases between them. Germline CDR1 and CDR2: LNHDA and SQIVND (reference sequence). This CDR3 contains 15 residues. The chain's CDR3 is CASTPPDSGNQPQHF. The CDR3 DNA sequence: TGTGCCAGTACCCCCCCCGACAGCGGCAATCAGCCCCAGCATTTT.

The rearrangement links TRBV5-1 to TRBJ2-2; 7 nucleotides line up with TRBD1. The trim removed 6 bases at V and 3 bases at J, leaving 11 bases unmatched. The CDR3 spans 16 residues. The V gene's germline CDR1 is SGHRS and CDR2 YFSETQ. The CDR3 is CASTGARDSYTGELFF. Here the CDR3 DNA reads TGCGCCAGCACCGGGGCGAGGGACAGCTACACCGGGGAGCTGTTTTTT. The complete variable domain, with remaining parts taken from reference TRBV5-1 and TRBJ2-2, reads KAGVTQTPRYLIKTRGQQVTLSCSPISGHRSVSWYQQTPGQGLQFLFEYFSETQRNKGNFPGRFSGRQFSNSRSEMNVSTLELGDSALYLCASTGARDSYTGELFFGEGSRLTVL.

The J gene is TRBJ1-6, the V gene TRBV12-5; no clear D. Trimming took off 3 bases at V and 12 bases at J, with 6 bases between the two ends. CDR1 is LGHNT and CDR2 is FRNRAP in the germline V gene. The CDR3 loop spans 11 amino acids. CDR3 DNA sequence: TGTGCTAGTGGTTTAAGTAGACCCCTCCACTTT. Protein sequence: CASGLSRPLHF.

The chain carries TRBV13 and TRBJ2-7; a weak D match, TRBD2 (6 bases). Trimming took off 5 bases at V and 2 bases at J, with 13 bases between the two ends. Germline lookup yields CDR1 PRHDT and CDR2 FYEKMQ (reference sequence). CDR3 length: 14 amino acids. CDR3 sequence: CASSTRDLTYEQYF. In nucleotides, the CDR3 is TGTGCCAGCAGCACCCGGGACTTAACCTACGAGCAGTACTTC.

The chain recombines TRBV7-9 with TRBJ2-2; 13 bases line up with TRBD2. Germline trimming cut 5 bases from V and 9 bases from J; bases unmatched to any gene: 12. The CDR3 has 17 residues. Germline CDR1 and CDR2: SEHNR and FQNEAQ (reference sequence). The CDR3 here is CASSEKGLAGENRELFF. The CDR3 DNA reads as TGTGCCAGCAGCGAGAAAGGACTAGCGGGAGAGAACAGGGAGCTGTTTTTT.

The J gene is TRBJ2-1, the V gene TRBV19, with D possibly TRBD1 on 7 matching bases. The V end lost 7 bases, the J end lost 5 bases, and 15 bases lay between the germline ends. Germline loops: CDR1 LNHDA, CDR2 SQIVND (reference sequence). The CDR3 length is 14 residues. The DNA for the CDR3 is TGTGCCAGTAACCCAGGGGGGTCCCACAATGAGCAGTTCTTC. Its protein product is CASNPGGSHNEQFF.

The chain links TRBV9 to TRBJ1-1, with 8 bases that match TRBD1. J gave up 7 bases and V 0 bases, and 8 bases lay outside the gene matches. The CDR3 consists of 15 residues. Germline V gene sequence: CDR1 SGDLS, CDR2 YYNGEE. This chain's CDR3 is CASSVVGRGQGEAFF. In nucleotides, the CDR3 is TGTGCCAGCAGCGTAGTGGGCAGGGGGCAGGGTGAAGCTTTCTTT.

The chain links TRBV5-5 to TRBJ2-7; D is perhaps TRBD2 (6 bases). The CDR3 spans 15 residues. Looked up from germline, CDR1 is SGHKS and CDR2 is YYEKEE (reference sequence). The V and J ends lost 4 bases and 2 bases respectively, with 16 bases between them. The CDR3 protein is CASSTGVGGAYEQYF. The CDR3 DNA sequence: TGTGCCAGCAGCACGGGGGTAGGAGGCGCCTACGAGCAGTACTTC.

The chain has TRBV27 and TRBJ1-2; 8 bases align to TRBD1. Looked up from germline, CDR1 is MNHEY and CDR2 is SMNVEV (reference sequence). V lost 4 bases, J lost 5 bases, and 9 bases stayed unmatched. The CDR3 is 15 amino acids. The CDR3 reads CASSSLPGGGYGYTF. DNA of the CDR3: TGTGCCAGCAGTTCGCTACCAGGGGGCGGGTATGGCTACACCTTC.

V is TRBV6-6 and J is TRBJ2-1; 7 nucleotides agree with TRBD2. The CDR3 sequence is 14 residues long. J lost 2 bases, V lost 6 bases, and 4 bases had no gene match. CDR1 is MNHNY and CDR2 is SVGAGI in the germline V gene (reference sequence). The CDR3: CASRPGGAYNEQFF. In DNA form, the CDR3 reads TGTGCCAGCAGGCCTGGGGGGGCCTACAATGAGCAGTTCTTC.

The chain is built from TRBV7-9 and TRBJ2-4, with unresolved D. V was cut by 1 base and J by 11 bases, with 9 bases left in between. The CDR3 runs to 12 residues. Per the germline V gene, CDR1 is SEHNR and CDR2 is FQNEAQ (reference sequence). The CDR3 here is CASSLDDSVQYF. The CDR3 DNA reads TGTGCCAGCAGCTTAGATGACTCGGTTCAGTACTTC.

V and J are TRBV4-1 and TRBJ2-3; TRBD1 agrees at 11 bases. From germline, CDR1 is MGHRA and CDR2 YSYEKL. CDR3 length equals 17 residues. The V gene end was trimmed by 4 bases and the J gene end by 3 bases; junction bases not matched to a gene: 9. CDR3 protein: CASSPHIGQGATDTQYF. CDR3 sequence (DNA): TGCGCCAGCAGCCCCCATATTGGACAGGGGGCAACAGATACGCAGTATTTT.

The V call is TRBV1, the J call TRBJ2-1; the DNA was not compared with TRBD1, the D call given in the table. TRBV1 has pseudogene status. There are 17 residues in the CDR3. In nucleotides, the CDR3 is TGCACCAGCAGCCAAACCGCCCCGGGACAGGGTCTCAATGAGCAGTTCTTC. It encodes CTSSQTAPGQGLNEQFF.

This chain connects TRBV29-1 to TRBJ2-3; 7 nucleotides align to TRBD2. The CDR3 runs 14 residues. The V segment lost 3 bases and the J segment 0 bases; nucleotides outside the gene matches: 3. Germline CDR1 and CDR2: SQVTM and ANQGSEA. The CDR3: CSVDKRGSTDTQYF. The CDR3 region has the DNA TGCAGCGTTGACAAGCGGGGAAGCACAGATACGCAGTATTTT.

V is TRBV7-2 and J is TRBJ1-3, with 9 nucleotides matching TRBD1. Germline V gene sequence: CDR1 SGHTA, CDR2 FQGNSA. The CDR3 length is 13 residues. Trimming removed 5 bases from V and 8 bases from J; junction bases left unmatched: 4. The DNA of the CDR3 is TGTGCCAGCAGCCGGACAGGGGAAGACACCATATATTTT. It codes for CASSRTGEDTIYF.

This clone was observed once. J is TRBJ1-1 and V is TRBV4-3; 9 positions match TRBD1. This CDR3 comprises 17 residues. The V segment lost 2 bases and the J segment 0 bases; nucleotides outside the gene matches: 7. The germline CDR1 and CDR2 sequences are LGHNA and YSLEER. CDR3 in amino acids: CASSQSPQGAMNTEAFF. The DNA for the CDR3 is TGCGCCAGCAGCCAATCACCACAGGGGGCAATGAACACTGAAGCTTTCTTT.

The chain recombines TRBV7-9 with TRBJ2-7; TRBD2 matches at 7 bases. The germline V gene encodes CDR1 SEHNR and CDR2 FQNEAQ (reference sequence). The V and J ends lost 8 bases and 0 bases, in that order; junction bases with no gene match: 7. The CDR3 extends over 14 amino acids. Here the CDR3 reads CASVSGHSSYEQYF. The CDR3 coding sequence is TGTGCCAGCGTTAGCGGGCATAGCTCCTACGAGCAGTACTTC.

V is TRBV5-6 and J is TRBJ2-5; 11 bases align to TRBD1. This CDR3 is built from 15 residues. From germline, CDR1 is SGHDT and CDR2 YYEEEE. Trimming took 3 bases from V and 4 from J; bases not matched to a gene: 5. CDR3 DNA sequence: TGTGCCAGCAGCTCCCCCGGGACAGGGGGAGAGACCCAGTACTTC. This gives the protein CASSSPGTGGETQYF.

The chain is built from TRBV7-9 and TRBJ1-4; D may be TRBD1 (5 bases). The length of the CDR3 is 14 residues. Germline lookup yields CDR1 SEHNR and CDR2 FQNEAQ (reference sequence). Between the trimmed V and J ends, which lost 4 bases and 9 bases, there was a span of 15 bases. The CDR3 nucleotides read TGTGCCAGCAGCTCGACGGGACTCGGCCAAAAACTGTTTTTT. It specifies CASSSTGLGQKLFF.

This clone has a single count. V is TRBV5-6 and J is TRBJ2-3; D unclear. The CDR3 is made up of 14 amino acids. Germline CDR1 and CDR2: SGHDT and YYEEEE. The V end lost 0 bases, the J end lost 1 base, and 6 bases lay between the germline ends. The CDR3 DNA follows: TGTGCCAGCAGCTTGGGGGCCCGCACAGATACGCAGTATTTT. Translated, it gives CASSLGARTDTQYF. Combining the CDR3 with reference TRBV5-6 and TRBJ2-3 gives the whole variable domain DAGVTQSPTHLIKTRGQQVTLRCSPKSGHDTVSWYQQALGQGPQFIFQYYEEEERQRGNFPDRFSGHQFPNYSSELNVNALLLGDSALYLCASSLGARTDTQYFGPGTRLTVL.

The chain has TRBV6-6 and TRBJ1-1, with TRBD1 identical over 10 bases. Germline loops: CDR1 MNHNY, CDR2 SVGAGI (reference sequence). The CDR3 length is 14 residues. V lost 8 bases to trimming and J lost 3 bases; unmatched junction nucleotides: 6. CDR3 DNA sequence: TGTGCCAGCCGACAGGGGGCGCTGGACACTGAAGCTTTCTTT. Residues: CASRQGALDTEAFF.

This chain uses TRBV4-1 with TRBJ2-7; 7 bases map to TRBD2. The CDR3 has 15 amino acids. V lost 1 base, J lost 4 bases, and 7 bases stayed unmatched. Germline CDR1 reads MGHRA; CDR2 reads YSYEKL. The CDR3 sequence is CASSQAAGVGYEQYF. The CDR3 coding sequence is TGCGCCAGCAGCCAAGCGGCGGGAGTAGGGTACGAGCAGTACTTC.

Of note for this clone: One end of the junction is discordant with germline, which a read error may explain. This rearrangement joins TRBV6-1 to TRBJ1-2; no reliable D call. There are 12 residues in the CDR3. The germline V gene encodes CDR1 MNHNS and CDR2 SASEGT. CDR3 sequence: CASSVRSIDCHF. As DNA, the CDR3 is TGTGCCAGCAGTGTGCGTAGTATCGATTGCCACTTC.

A single count supports this clone. J is TRBJ2-7 and V is TRBV28; 10 nucleotides match TRBD2. V gave up 8 bases and J gave up 4 bases; unmatched junction bases: 17. This CDR3 has 17 residues. CDR1 is MDHEN, CDR2 SYDVKM, per germline. CDR3 DNA: TGTGCCAGCGGTGGGGGAGCTAGCGGGAGTATGGGTTACGAGCAGTACTTC. Its protein is CASGGGASGSMGYEQYF.

This chain uses TRBV11-2 with TRBJ2-1; 10 bases map to TRBD2. J lost 8 bases, V lost 5 bases, and 12 bases had no gene match. The CDR3 consists of 16 residues. From germline, CDR1 is SGHAT and CDR2 FQNNGV. The DNA of the CDR3 is TGTGCCAGCAGCACATTAGGGACTAGCGTAAAGGATGAGCAGTTCTTC. Amino acids: CASSTLGTSVKDEQFF. The entire variable domain, with the rest obtained from reference TRBV11-2 and TRBJ2-1, is as follows: EAGVAQSPRYKIIEKRQSVAFWCNPISGHATLYWYQQILGQGPKLLIQFQNNGVVDDSQLPKDRFSAERLKGVDSTLKIQPAKLEDSAVYLCASSTLGTSVKDEQFFGPGTRLTVL.

The chain joins TRBV5-1 to TRBJ1-1; TRBD1 is a possible D gene (6 bases). The CDR3 covers 16 residues. Germline values: CDR1 SGHRS, CDR2 YFSETQ. Trimming pared 4 bases from V and 0 bases from J, leaving 16 bases between. In DNA form, the CDR3 reads TGCGCCAGCAGCGATCCGGGACAACTCATGAACACTGAAGCTTTCTTT. It codes for CASSDPGQLMNTEAFF.

V usage is TRBV15 and J usage is TRBJ2-1, with D possibly TRBD1 on 6 matching bases. V lost 4 bases, J lost 2 bases, and 12 bases lay in between. Germline values: CDR1 LNHNV, CDR2 YYDKDF (reference sequence). The length of the CDR3 is 15 residues. As DNA, the CDR3 is TGTGCCACCAGCACCCCGGGACATACCTACAATGAGCAGTTCTTC. It codes for CATSTPGHTYNEQFF.

The chain uses TRBV2 and TRBJ1-5; 9 bases map to TRBD1. CDR3 size: 14 residues. Germline V CDR1 and CDR2: SNHLY, FYNNEI. The trim removed 7 bases at V and 3 bases at J, leaving 4 bases unmatched. The CDR3, as DNA: TGTGCCAGCACGGGACAGGGACCCAATCAGCCCCAGCATTTT. This encodes CASTGQGPNQPQHF.

The CDR3 reads CASSLPGGGETQYF. The DNA for the CDR3 is TGTGCCAGCAGTCTCCCAGGGGGTGGGGAGACCCAGTACTTC. V is TRBV2 and J is TRBJ2-5; TRBD1 agrees at 7 bases. Germline values: CDR1 SNHLY, CDR2 FYNNEI. V was clipped by 5 bases and J by 5 bases; unmatched bases: 8. The CDR3 is 14 residues long.

The chain recombines TRBV30 with TRBJ1-2; D perhaps matches TRBD1 (6 bases). The V end was cut by 3 bases, the J end by 1 base, with 9 bases between. This CDR3 contains 13 residues. Germline lookup yields CDR1 GTSNPN and CDR2 SVGIG (reference sequence). CDR3: CAWSRGNNYGYTF. The CDR3 DNA reads as TGTGCCTGGAGCAGGGGCAATAACTATGGCTACACCTTC.